The 32 T cell receptor beta chains below were found in one sample sequenced in a study of blood T cells in healthy people across ages. The use of a sample-barcoded 5' primer and a J-beta primer mix characterized a second PCR of roughly 7 to 11 cycles. TCRdb passed the 5' RACE reads through MiXCR, listing each CDR3 protein once. The table lists more than 900,000 distinct CDR3 sequences, 25% to 35% of them singletons. This sample was also put to use in a study of T cells of mothers and their children.

Sequenced: blood. The receptors come from a woman aged 40 to 50 in good health.

The sample holds one count of this clonotype. V is TRBV3-1 and J is TRBJ2-3; 10 bases align to TRBD2. CDR3 length equals 15 residues. Germline V lookup: CDR1 LGHDT, CDR2 YNNKEL (reference sequence). With V trimmed by 6 bases and J by 4 bases, 7 bases remained unmatched. CDR3 DNA sequence: TGTGCCAGCAGTCCGCTAGCGGGGGCTGCAGATACGCAGTATTTT. It yields the protein CASSPLAGAADTQYF.

This clonotype showed up many times. The CDR3 sequence: CASSPIMPGTHEQYF. The DNA of the CDR3 is TGTGCCAGCAGCCCAATTATGCCAGGAACCCACGAGCAGTACTTC. The chain uses TRBV7-9 and TRBJ2-7; D not resolved. This CDR3 is built from 15 residues. Trimming removed 5 bases at V and 5 bases at J, with 19 bases between. Germline CDR1 and CDR2: SEHNR and FQNEAQ (reference sequence).

The chain employs TRBV29-1 and TRBJ2-5, with D perhaps matching TRBD1 (8 bases). Germline values: CDR1 SQVTM, CDR2 ANQGSEA. There are 13 residues in the CDR3. V was shortened by 8 bases and J by 11 bases, with 24 bases between the two germline ends. The CDR3 DNA sequence: TGCAGCATTACAGGGGGGGAGATCAATGAGCAGTACTTC. This encodes CSITGGEINEQYF.

At least ten counts were recorded for this clonotype. The chain recombines TRBV10-3 with TRBJ2-1; possibly TRBD2 for D (7 bases). Trimming shortened V by 1 base and J by 7 bases, and 11 bases separated the two germline ends. The CDR3 length is 14 residues. The germline V gene encodes CDR1 ENHRY and CDR2 SYGVKD. Written as DNA, the CDR3 is TGTGCCATCAGTGAGTTTGAGGGGGGGAATGAGCAGTTCTTC. It encodes CAISEFEGGNEQFF.

This clonotype was detected ten times or more. V is TRBV6-4 and J is TRBJ2-1; D might be TRBD1 (6 bases). Trimming stripped 3 bases from V and 1 base from J, with 13 bases between. The CDR3 consists of 16 residues. Germline loops: CDR1 MRHNA, CDR2 SNTAGT. CDR3: CASSDFARGSYNEQFF. CDR3 in DNA: TGTGCCAGCAGTGATTTCGCGAGGGGGTCCTACAATGAGCAGTTCTTC.

V and J are TRBV11-3 and TRBJ2-1; 13 nucleotides align to TRBD2. V lost 1 base, J lost 9 bases, and 9 bases stayed unmatched. The CDR3 extends over 17 amino acids. Germline loops: CDR1 SGHNT, CDR2 YENEEA. CDR3 region: CASSLAQTSGGAFEQFF. The DNA of the CDR3 is TGTGCCAGCAGCTTAGCCCAAACTAGCGGGGGGGCTTTTGAGCAGTTCTTC.

This sequence joins TRBV20-1 and TRBJ2-3; TRBD2 aligns across 8 bases. Unmatched junction bases numbered 5, after V lost 3 bases and J lost 3 bases. The CDR3 is 14 residues long. Germline CDR1 reads DFQATT; CDR2 reads SNEGSKA (reference sequence). The CDR3 region has the DNA TGCAGTGCTAGCGGCGGGGGGCGGACAGATACGCAGTATTTT. Translated: CSASGGGRTDTQYF.

At least ten counts were recorded for this clonotype. The chain is built from TRBV27 and TRBJ2-5; TRBD2 agrees at 7 bases. V shed 1 base, J shed 1 base, and the junction held 0 bases outside the gene matches. The CDR3 length is 14 residues. Germline loops: CDR1 MNHEY, CDR2 SMNVEV (reference sequence). CDR3 sequence (DNA): TGTGCCAGCAGTTTATGGGGGGGCCAAGAGACCCAGTACTTC. This encodes CASSLWGGQETQYF.

CDR3 DNA: TGTGCCAGCAGCTCGCCGGGACACTACGAGCAGTACTTC. It specifies CASSSPGHYEQYF. The chain employs TRBV7-8 and TRBJ2-7, with D tentatively TRBD1 (6 bases). The V gene's germline CDR1 is SGHVS and CDR2 FQNEAQ. V was cut by 4 bases and J by 3 bases, with 10 bases left in between. CDR3 length: 13 residues.

The J gene is TRBJ1-1, the V gene TRBV7-2; 10 nucleotides line up with TRBD1. J gave up 5 bases and V 4 bases, and 7 bases lay outside the gene matches. Germline V gene lookup returns CDR1 SGHTA and CDR2 FQGNSA. This CDR3 comprises 15 residues. CDR3: CASSYGQGGITEAFF. In DNA form, the CDR3 reads TGTGCCAGCAGCTACGGACAGGGGGGGATTACTGAAGCTTTCTTT.

The table lists this clonotype with a few counts. A much larger clone differs by one base, so this may be a read error. The chain is built from TRBV27 and TRBJ2-1; D might be TRBD1 (6 bases). CDR3 size: 12 residues. Trimming cost V 5 bases and J 4 bases, with 6 bases left between them. Per germline, CDR1 MNHEY and CDR2 SMNVEV (reference sequence). The CDR3 here is CASSDRYNEQFF. The CDR3 DNA sequence: TGTGCCAGCAGTGACAGGTACAATGAGCAGTTCTTC.

V usage is TRBV6-1 and J usage is TRBJ2-1; D call uncertain. V gave up 4 bases and J gave up 2 bases, with 12 bases separating them. CDR1 and CDR2 (germline): MNHNS, SASEGT. The CDR3 is 15 amino acids. CDR3 protein: CASSVKRETYNEQFF. In DNA, the CDR3 is TGTGCCAGCAGTGTTAAGCGTGAAACCTACAATGAGCAGTTCTTC.

J is TRBJ2-5 and V is TRBV27; either TRBD1 or TRBD2 may supply D (6 bases each). Germline values: CDR1 MNHEY, CDR2 SMNVEV (reference sequence). The V and J ends lost 8 bases and 4 bases respectively, with 14 bases between them. The CDR3 spans 13 residues. In DNA form, the CDR3 reads TGTGCCAGCCTAGGGGGGTGGGGAGAGACCCAGTACTTC. Amino acids: CASLGGWGETQYF.

The J gene is TRBJ1-2, the V gene TRBV28; D is ambiguous. Germline V lookup: CDR1 MDHEN, CDR2 SYDVKM. This CDR3 region has 13 residues. Trimming shortened V by 5 bases and J by 8 bases, and 15 bases separated the two germline ends. Here the CDR3 reads CASSGTSSGGYTF. Written as DNA, the CDR3 is TGTGCCAGCAGTGGAACATCCTCGGGAGGCTACACCTTC.

V is TRBV3-1 and J is TRBJ1-2, with a weak D call TRBD1 (6 bases). This CDR3 has 15 residues. V was shortened by 1 base and J by 7 bases, with 16 bases between the two germline ends. Looked up from germline, CDR1 is LGHDT and CDR2 is YNNKEL (reference sequence). As DNA, the CDR3 is TGTGCCAGCAGCCAAGGCGTCTCCGGGACACGTGGCTACACCTTC. Encoded protein: CASSQGVSGTRGYTF.

This clonotype was seen a few times. The chain links TRBV7-2 to TRBJ1-2, with a weak D call TRBD1 (5 bases). The CDR3 is 13 amino acids. Trimming stripped 5 bases from V and 6 bases from J, with 13 bases between. Germline CDR1 is SGHTA and CDR2 is FQGNSA. The CDR3 sequence: CASSILIGDGYTF. CDR3 nucleotides: TGTGCCAGCAGCATACTCATAGGGGATGGCTACACCTTC.

The V and J genes are TRBV6-2 or TRBV6-3 and TRBJ2-1; D could derive from TRBD1 or TRBD2 (5 bases each). V gave up 7 bases and J gave up 0 bases, with 10 bases separating them. The germline CDR1 and CDR2 sequences are MNHEY and SVGEGT. This CDR3 is 14 amino acids long. The CDR3 nucleotides read TGTGCCAGCAAAGGGGACCTCTCCTACAATGAGCAGTTCTTC. Amino acids: CASKGDLSYNEQFF.

The genes are TRBV28 and TRBJ2-5, with D possibly matching TRBD2 (5 bases). Trimming removed 3 bases from V and 11 bases from J, with 10 bases in between. This CDR3 has 11 residues. The germline CDR1 and CDR2 sequences are MDHEN and SYDVKM. CDR3 region: CASSLVGGQYF. DNA of the CDR3: TGTGCCAGCAGTTTGGTTGGCGGGCAGTACTTC.

CDR3 sequence: CASSPGTSGGMAQYF. The CDR3 DNA sequence: TGTGCCAGCAGTCCCGGGACTAGCGGGGGGATGGCGCAGTATTTT. The V and J genes are TRBV28 and TRBJ2-3, with TRBD2 matching 15 bases. Germline CDR1 reads MDHEN; CDR2 reads SYDVKM. Losses at the gene ends were 5 bases for V and 10 bases for J; bases not matched to a gene: 7. The CDR3 has 15 amino acids.

The chain recombines TRBV29-1 with TRBJ2-1; TRBD1 or TRBD2 may be the D gene (5 bases each). CDR3 length equals 14 residues. Looked up from germline, CDR1 is SQVTM and CDR2 is ANQGSEA. The germline V and J ends were trimmed by 6 bases and 5 bases, with 17 bases remaining between them. The DNA for the CDR3 is TGCAGCGTGAGTCGGGGCGGCACCAACAATGAGCAGTTCTTC. Amino acids: CSVSRGGTNNEQFF.

This clonotype was recorded at least ten times. The rearrangement links TRBV6-5 to TRBJ1-2; maybe TRBD1 (6 bases). Between the trimmed V and J ends, which lost 2 bases and 0 bases, there was a span of 16 bases. From germline, CDR1 is MNHEY and CDR2 SVGAGI. The CDR3 runs to 17 residues. The CDR3 spells CASSYGAGGHTNYGYTF. CDR3 DNA sequence: TGTGCCAGCAGTTACGGGGCGGGGGGCCACACTAACTATGGCTACACCTTC.

This clonotype was seen ten or more times. The chain couples TRBV4-1 to TRBJ2-3; D is possibly TRBD1 (6 bases). V lost 0 bases and J lost 0, with 10 bases in between. The CDR3 extends over 16 amino acids. Per germline, CDR1 MGHRA and CDR2 YSYEKL. The CDR3 region has the DNA TGCGCCAGCAGCCAAGAATGGACAGTCAGCACAGATACGCAGTATTTT. This gives the protein CASSQEWTVSTDTQYF.

This clonotype appeared a few times. V usage is TRBV7-9 and J usage is TRBJ1-1; tentatively, D is TRBD1 (6 bases). V gave up 6 bases and J gave up 1 base, with 6 bases separating them. CDR3 length equals 12 residues. Germline CDR1 is SEHNR and CDR2 is FQNEAQ (reference sequence). The CDR3 nucleotides are TGTGCCAGCAGGGGGGCGAACACTGAAGCTTTCTTT. Its protein is CASRGANTEAFF. Based on the CDR3 plus reference TRBV7-9 and TRBJ1-1, the full variable domain is DTGVSQNPRHKITKRGQNVTFRCDPISEHNRLYWYRQTLGQGPEFLTYFQNEAQLEKSRLLSDRFSAERPKGSFSTLEIQRTEQGDSAMYLCASRGANTEAFFGQGTRLTVV.

This clonotype was picked up a small number of times. The chain uses TRBV11-2 and TRBJ1-1; TRBD1 matches at 8 bases. Trimming removed 4 bases from V and 6 bases from J; junction bases left unmatched: 10. This CDR3 is 15 amino acids long. Germline V lookup: CDR1 SGHAT, CDR2 FQNNGV. This chain's CDR3 is CASSSWTGSTAEAFF. For the CDR3, the DNA is TGTGCCAGCAGCTCCTGGACAGGGAGTACGGCTGAAGCTTTCTTT.

Ten or more counts support this clonotype. The chain joins TRBV6-6 to TRBJ2-5, with 10 bases matching TRBD2. The V and J ends lost 5 bases and 5 bases, in that order; junction bases with no gene match: 11. CDR1 and CDR2 (germline): MNHNY, SVGAGI (reference sequence). The CDR3 runs 16 residues. This chain's CDR3 is CASSPIQRGGWETQYF. Here the CDR3 DNA reads TGTGCCAGCAGTCCGATTCAGCGGGGGGGCTGGGAGACCCAGTACTTC.

This clonotype was seen a few times. V gene TRBV27 combines with J gene TRBJ1-2, with D perhaps matching TRBD1 (6 bases). Per the germline V gene, CDR1 is MNHEY and CDR2 is SMNVEV (reference sequence). Trimming shortened V by 5 bases and J by 4 bases, and 17 bases separated the two germline ends. The CDR3 length is 15 residues. CDR3 sequence reads: CASSAWDKMGYGYTF. The CDR3 region has the DNA TGTGCCAGCAGTGCGTGGGACAAAATGGGCTATGGCTACACCTTC.

This clonotype was picked up many times. J is TRBJ2-1 and V is TRBV2; D unclear. The ends were cut back, 6 bases at V and 6 bases at J, with 12 bases in the middle. Per the germline V gene, CDR1 is SNHLY and CDR2 is FYNNEI. The CDR3 has 13 amino acids. CDR3 protein: CASSHPLSNEQFF. The CDR3 DNA reads as TGTGCCAGCAGCCACCCACTTTCCAATGAGCAGTTCTTC.

The V call is TRBV5-4, the J call TRBJ2-5, with 7 bases identical to TRBD2. The CDR3 sequence is 15 residues long. J gave up 1 base and V 0 bases, and 3 bases lay outside the gene matches. Germline-derived CDR1 and CDR2 are SGHNT and YYREEE (reference sequence). CDR3 in amino acids: CASSLAQRGQETQYF. CDR3 sequence (DNA): TGTGCCAGCAGCTTGGCCCAGCGGGGCCAAGAGACCCAGTACTTC.

This clonotype appeared a few times. The gene calls are TRBV28 and TRBJ1-4; 9 nucleotides agree with TRBD1. Trimming removed 7 bases from V and 0 bases from J; junction bases left unmatched: 6. The germline CDR1 and CDR2 sequences are MDHEN and SYDVKM. CDR3 length: 16 residues. For the CDR3, the DNA is TGTGCCAGCACCGGGACAGGGAAGGCAACTAATGAAAAACTGTTTTTT. Amino acids: CASTGTGKATNEKLFF. The variable domain in full, completed from reference TRBV28 and TRBJ1-4, reads DVKVTQSSRYLVKRTGEKVFLECVQDMDHENMFWYRQDPGLGLRLIYFSYDVKMKEKGDIPEGYSVSREKKERFSLILESASTNQTSMYLCASTGTGKATNEKLFFGSGTQLSVL.

The sample holds many counts of this clonotype. The rearrangement joins TRBV7-6 to TRBJ2-1; the match to TRBD1 covers 9 bases. J was trimmed by 0 bases and V by 5 bases; bases with no gene match: 8. This CDR3 is 17 amino acids long. CDR1 SGHVS and CDR2 FNYEAQ come from the germline V gene. The CDR3 is CASSPAPGQGSYNEQFF. CDR3 DNA sequence: TGTGCCAGCAGCCCAGCACCGGGACAGGGCTCCTACAATGAGCAGTTCTTC.

In this sample, this clonotype turned up many times. The chain couples TRBV18 to TRBJ2-7, with a tentative D call TRBD2 (6 bases). Germline lookup yields CDR1 KGHSH and CDR2 LQKENI. Trimming took off 2 bases at V and 3 bases at J, with 11 bases between the two ends. The CDR3 is made up of 14 amino acids. CDR3 DNA: TGTGCCAGCTCACCAGTGGAGGACTACTACGAGCAGTACTTC. This gives the protein CASSPVEDYYEQYF.

This chain links TRBV3-1 with TRBJ1-1, with 10 bases that match TRBD1. Looked up from germline, CDR1 is LGHDT and CDR2 is YNNKEL (reference sequence). Trimming took 0 bases from V and 6 from J; bases not matched to a gene: 4. The CDR3 contains 15 residues. CDR3 sequence: CASSQERQGAAEAFF. DNA of the CDR3: TGTGCCAGCAGCCAAGAGCGACAGGGGGCGGCTGAAGCTTTCTTT.